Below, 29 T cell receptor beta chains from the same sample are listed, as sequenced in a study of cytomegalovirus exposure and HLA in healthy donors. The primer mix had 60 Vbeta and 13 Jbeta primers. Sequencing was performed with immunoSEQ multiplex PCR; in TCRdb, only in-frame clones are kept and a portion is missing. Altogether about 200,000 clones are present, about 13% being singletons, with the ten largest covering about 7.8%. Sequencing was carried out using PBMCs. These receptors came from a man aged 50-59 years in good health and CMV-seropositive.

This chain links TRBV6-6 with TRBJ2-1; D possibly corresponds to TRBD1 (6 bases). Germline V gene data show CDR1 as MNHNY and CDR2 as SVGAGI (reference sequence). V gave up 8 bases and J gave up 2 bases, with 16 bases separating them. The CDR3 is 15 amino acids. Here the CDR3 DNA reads TGTGCCAGCCTTTTTGGGGCAGGGGCCTACAATGAGCAGTTCTTC. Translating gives CASLFGAGAYNEQFF.

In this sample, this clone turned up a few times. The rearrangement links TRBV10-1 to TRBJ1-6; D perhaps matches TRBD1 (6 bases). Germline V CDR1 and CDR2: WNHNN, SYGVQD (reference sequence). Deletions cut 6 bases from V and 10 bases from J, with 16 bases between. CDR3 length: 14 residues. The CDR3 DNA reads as TGCGCCAGCAGCCAAAGGGGGACGGGATCACCCCTCCACTTT. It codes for CASSQRGTGSPLHF.

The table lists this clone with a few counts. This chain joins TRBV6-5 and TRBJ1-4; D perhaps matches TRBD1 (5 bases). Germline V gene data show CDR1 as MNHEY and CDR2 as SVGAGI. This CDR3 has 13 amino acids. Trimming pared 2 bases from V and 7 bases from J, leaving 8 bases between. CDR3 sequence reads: CASSYRGSEKLFF. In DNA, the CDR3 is TGTGCCAGCAGTTACAGGGGATCTGAAAAACTGTTTTTT.

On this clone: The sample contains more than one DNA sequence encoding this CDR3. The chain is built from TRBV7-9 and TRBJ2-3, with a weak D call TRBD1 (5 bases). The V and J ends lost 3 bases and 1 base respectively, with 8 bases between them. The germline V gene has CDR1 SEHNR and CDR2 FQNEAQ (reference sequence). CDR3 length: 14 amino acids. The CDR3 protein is CASSLGQGTDTQYF. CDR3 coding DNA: TGTGCCAGCAGCTTGGGGCAAGGCACAGATACGCAGTATTTT.

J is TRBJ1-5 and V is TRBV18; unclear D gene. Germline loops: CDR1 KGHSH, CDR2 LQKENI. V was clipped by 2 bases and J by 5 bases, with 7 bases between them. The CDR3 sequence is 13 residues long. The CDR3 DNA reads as TGTGCCAGCTCACCAAGCCAGGATCAGCCCCAGCATTTT. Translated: CASSPSQDQPQHF.

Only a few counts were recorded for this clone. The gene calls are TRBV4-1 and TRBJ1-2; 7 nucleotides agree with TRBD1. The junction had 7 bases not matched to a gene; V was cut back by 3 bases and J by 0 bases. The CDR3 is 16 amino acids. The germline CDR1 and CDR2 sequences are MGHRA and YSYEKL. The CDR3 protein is CASSQYYGTANYGYTF. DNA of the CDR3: TGCGCCAGCAGCCAGTATTACGGGACAGCTAACTATGGCTACACCTTC.

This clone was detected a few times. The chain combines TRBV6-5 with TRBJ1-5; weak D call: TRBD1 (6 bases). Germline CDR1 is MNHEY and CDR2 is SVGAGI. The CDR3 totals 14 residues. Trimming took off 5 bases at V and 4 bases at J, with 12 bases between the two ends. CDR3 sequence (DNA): TGTGCCAGCAGTCCCGACAGGAGAAATCAGCCCCAGCATTTT. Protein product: CASSPDRRNQPQHF.

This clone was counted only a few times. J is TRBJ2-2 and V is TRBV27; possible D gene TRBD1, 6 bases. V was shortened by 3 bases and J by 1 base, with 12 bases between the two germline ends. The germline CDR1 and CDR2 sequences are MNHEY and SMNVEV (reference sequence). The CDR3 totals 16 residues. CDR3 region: CASSFSGTLNTGELFF. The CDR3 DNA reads TGTGCCAGCAGTTTCTCCGGGACACTGAACACCGGGGAGCTGTTTTTT.

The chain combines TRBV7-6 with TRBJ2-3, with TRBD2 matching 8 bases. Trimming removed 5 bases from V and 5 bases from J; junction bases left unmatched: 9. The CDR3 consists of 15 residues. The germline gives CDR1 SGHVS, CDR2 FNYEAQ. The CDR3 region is CASSPIAGPKDTQYF. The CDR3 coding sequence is TGTGCCAGCAGCCCAATAGCGGGGCCTAAAGATACGCAGTATTTT.

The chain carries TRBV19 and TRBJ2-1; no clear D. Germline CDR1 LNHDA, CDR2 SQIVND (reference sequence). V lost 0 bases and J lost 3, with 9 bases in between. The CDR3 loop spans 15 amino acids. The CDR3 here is CASSIEAEFYNEQFF. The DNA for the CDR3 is TGTGCCAGTAGTATAGAGGCGGAATTCTACAATGAGCAGTTCTTC.

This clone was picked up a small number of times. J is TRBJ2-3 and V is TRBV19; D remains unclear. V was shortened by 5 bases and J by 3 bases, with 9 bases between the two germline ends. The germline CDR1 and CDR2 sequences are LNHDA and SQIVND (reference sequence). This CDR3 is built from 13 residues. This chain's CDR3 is CASSSAYTDTQYF. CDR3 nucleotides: TGTGCCAGTAGTTCAGCGTATACAGATACGCAGTATTTT.

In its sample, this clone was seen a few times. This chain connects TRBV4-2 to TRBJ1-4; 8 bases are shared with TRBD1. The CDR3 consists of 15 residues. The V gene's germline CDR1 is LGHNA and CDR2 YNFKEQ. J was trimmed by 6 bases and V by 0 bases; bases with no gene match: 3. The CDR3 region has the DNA TGTGCCAGCAGCCAAGATTCCAGGGGGCATGAAAAACTGTTTTTT. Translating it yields CASSQDSRGHEKLFF.

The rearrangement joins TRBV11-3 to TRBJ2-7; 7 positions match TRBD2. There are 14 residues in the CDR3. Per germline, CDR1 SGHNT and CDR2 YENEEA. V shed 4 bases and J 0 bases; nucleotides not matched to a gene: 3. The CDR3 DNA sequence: TGTGCCAGCAGCTCCGGGGGGAGCTCCTACGAGCAGTACGTC. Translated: CASSSGGSSYEQYV.

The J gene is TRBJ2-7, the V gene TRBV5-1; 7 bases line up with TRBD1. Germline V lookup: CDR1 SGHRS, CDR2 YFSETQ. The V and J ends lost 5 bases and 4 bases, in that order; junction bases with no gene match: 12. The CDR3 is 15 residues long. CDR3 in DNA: TGCGCCAGCAGACCCGACAGGGCGCCACTGTACGAGCAGTACTTC. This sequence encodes CASRPDRAPLYEQYF.

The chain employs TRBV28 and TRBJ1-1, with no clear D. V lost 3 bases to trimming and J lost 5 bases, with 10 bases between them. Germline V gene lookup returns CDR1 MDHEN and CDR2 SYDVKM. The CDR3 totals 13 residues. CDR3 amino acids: CASSFVGETEAFF. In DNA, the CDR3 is TGTGCCAGCAGTTTTGTCGGGGAAACTGAAGCTTTCTTT.

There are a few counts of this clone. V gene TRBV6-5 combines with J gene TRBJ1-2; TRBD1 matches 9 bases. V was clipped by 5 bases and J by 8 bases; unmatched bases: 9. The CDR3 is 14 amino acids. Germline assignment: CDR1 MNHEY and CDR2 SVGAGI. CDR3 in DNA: TGTGCCAGCAGTGCACTAAACAGGGGGCGAGGCTACACCTTC. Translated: CASSALNRGRGYTF.

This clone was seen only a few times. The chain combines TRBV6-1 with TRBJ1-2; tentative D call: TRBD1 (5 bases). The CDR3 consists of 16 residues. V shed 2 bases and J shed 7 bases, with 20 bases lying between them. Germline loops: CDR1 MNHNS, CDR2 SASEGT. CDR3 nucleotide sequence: TGTGCCAGCAGTGAAAATCGACGGGGACTCAGGACTGGCTACACCTTC. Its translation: CASSENRRGLRTGYTF.

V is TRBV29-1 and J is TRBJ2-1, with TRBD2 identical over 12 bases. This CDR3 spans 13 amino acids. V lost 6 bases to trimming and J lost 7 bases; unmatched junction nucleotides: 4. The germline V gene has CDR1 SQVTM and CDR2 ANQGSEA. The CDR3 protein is CSVATSGGNEQFF. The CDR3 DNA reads TGCAGCGTCGCGACTAGCGGGGGTAATGAGCAGTTCTTC.

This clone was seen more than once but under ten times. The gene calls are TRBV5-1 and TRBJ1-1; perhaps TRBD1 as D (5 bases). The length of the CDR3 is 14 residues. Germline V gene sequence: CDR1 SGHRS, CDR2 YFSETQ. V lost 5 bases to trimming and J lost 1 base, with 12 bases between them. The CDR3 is CASRYGQPNTEAFF. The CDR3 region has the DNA TGCGCCAGCAGATACGGACAACCGAACACTGAAGCTTTCTTT. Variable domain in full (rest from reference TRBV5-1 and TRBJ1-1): KAGVTQTPRYLIKTRGQQVTLSCSPISGHRSVSWYQQTPGQGLQFLFEYFSETQRNKGNFPGRFSGRQFSNSRSEMNVSTLELGDSALYLCASRYGQPNTEAFFGQGTRLTVV.

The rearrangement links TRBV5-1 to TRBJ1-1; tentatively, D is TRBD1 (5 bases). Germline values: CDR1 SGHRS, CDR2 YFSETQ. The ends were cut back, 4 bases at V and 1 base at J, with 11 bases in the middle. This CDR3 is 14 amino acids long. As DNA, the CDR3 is TGCGCCAGCAGCGGGGGGACGGGGAACACTGAAGCTTTCTTT. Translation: CASSGGTGNTEAFF. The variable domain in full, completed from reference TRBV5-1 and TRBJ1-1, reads KAGVTQTPRYLIKTRGQQVTLSCSPISGHRSVSWYQQTPGQGLQFLFEYFSETQRNKGNFPGRFSGRQFSNSRSEMNVSTLELGDSALYLCASSGGTGNTEAFFGQGTRLTVV.

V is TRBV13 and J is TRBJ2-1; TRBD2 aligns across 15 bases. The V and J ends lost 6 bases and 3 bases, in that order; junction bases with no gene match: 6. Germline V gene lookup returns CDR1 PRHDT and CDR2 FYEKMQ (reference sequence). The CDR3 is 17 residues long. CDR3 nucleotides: TGTGCCAGCAGACGGACTAGCGGGGGGGCCATCTACAATGAGCAGTTCTTC. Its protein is CASRRTSGGAIYNEQFF.

This CDR3 is CASSQELWRGAADTQYF. In nucleotides, the CDR3 is TGCGCCAGCAGCCAAGAACTATGGCGGGGGGCCGCGGATACGCAGTATTTT. The chain links TRBV4-3 to TRBJ2-3; 8 nucleotides match TRBD2. The CDR3 spans 17 residues. V was clipped by 0 bases and J by 6 bases; unmatched bases: 11. In germline, CDR1 is LGHNA, CDR2 YSLEER.

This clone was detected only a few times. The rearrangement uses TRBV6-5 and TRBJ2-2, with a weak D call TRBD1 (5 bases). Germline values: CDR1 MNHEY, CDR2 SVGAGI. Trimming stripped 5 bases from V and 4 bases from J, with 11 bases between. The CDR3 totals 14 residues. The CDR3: CASSQKGPTGELFF. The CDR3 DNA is TGTGCCAGCAGTCAGAAGGGGCCCACCGGGGAGCTGTTTTTT.

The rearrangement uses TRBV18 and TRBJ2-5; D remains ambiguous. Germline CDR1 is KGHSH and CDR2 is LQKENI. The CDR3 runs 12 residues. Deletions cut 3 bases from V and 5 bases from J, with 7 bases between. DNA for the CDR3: TGTGCCAGCTCACCCATCGGTGAGACCCAGTACTTC. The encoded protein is CASSPIGETQYF. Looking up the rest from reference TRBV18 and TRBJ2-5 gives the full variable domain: NAGVMQNPRHLVRRRGQEARLRCSPMKGHSHVYWYRQLPEEGLKFMVYLQKENIIDESGMPKERFSAEFPKEGPSILRIQQVVRGDSAAYFCASSPIGETQYFGPGTRLLVL.

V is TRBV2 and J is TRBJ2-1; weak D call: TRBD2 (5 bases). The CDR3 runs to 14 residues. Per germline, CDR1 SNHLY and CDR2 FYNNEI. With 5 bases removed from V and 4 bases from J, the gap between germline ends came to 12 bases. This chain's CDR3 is CASSPRDAYNEQFF. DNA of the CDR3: TGTGCCAGCAGTCCCCGGGATGCTTACAATGAGCAGTTCTTC.

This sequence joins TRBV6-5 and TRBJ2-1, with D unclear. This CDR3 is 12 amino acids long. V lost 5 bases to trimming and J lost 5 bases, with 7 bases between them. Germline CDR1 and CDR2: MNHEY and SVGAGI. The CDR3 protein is CASSRLDNEQFF. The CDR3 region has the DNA TGTGCCAGCAGTCGACTTGACAATGAGCAGTTCTTC.

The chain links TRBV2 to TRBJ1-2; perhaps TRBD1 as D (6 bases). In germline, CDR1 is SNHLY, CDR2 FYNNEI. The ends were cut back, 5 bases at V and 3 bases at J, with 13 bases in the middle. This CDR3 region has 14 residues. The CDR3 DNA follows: TGTGCCAGCAGTCGTACGGACAGCCACTATGGCTACACCTTC. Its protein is CASSRTDSHYGYTF.

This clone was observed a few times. The CDR3 nucleotides read TGTGCCAGCAGCCTTACAGGGCTCTCAACTAATGAAAAACTGTTTTTT. Protein sequence: CASSLTGLSTNEKLFF. The chain combines TRBV28 with TRBJ1-4, with D perhaps TRBD1 (6 bases). Trimming removed 6 bases at V and 0 bases at J, with 14 bases between. Germline V gene sequence: CDR1 MDHEN, CDR2 SYDVKM. The length of the CDR3 is 16 residues.

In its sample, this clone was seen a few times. The CDR3 reads CASSARLAGAGYTF. The DNA of the CDR3 is TGTGCCAGCAGCGCCCGTTTAGCAGGGGCCGGCTACACCTTC. The rearrangement uses TRBV5-6 and TRBJ1-2; D perhaps matches TRBD1 (6 bases). This CDR3 comprises 14 residues. Trimming cost V 4 bases and J 8 bases, with 18 bases left between them. From germline, CDR1 is SGHDT and CDR2 YYEEEE. Using reference TRBV5-6 and TRBJ1-2 for the parts outside the CDR3, the full variable domain is DAGVTQSPTHLIKTRGQQVTLRCSPKSGHDTVSWYQQALGQGPQFIFQYYEEEERQRGNFPDRFSGHQFPNYSSELNVNALLLGDSALYLCASSARLAGAGYTFGSGTRLTVV.